The 6 T cell receptor beta chains presented below share a single source sample, sequenced in a study of cytomegalovirus exposure and HLA in healthy donors. 60 Vbeta and 13 Jbeta primers were used in PCR. Measured with immunoSEQ multiplex PCR; TCRdb has only the in-frame clones, and not every one. The table shows about 120,000 clones, with around 84% occurring only once. Sequenced input: PBMCs. The receptors originated from a young woman in good health and CMV-seropositive.

The rearrangement joins TRBV30 to TRBJ1-3; D gene unclear. CDR1 is GTSNPN, CDR2 SVGIG, per germline (reference sequence). This CDR3 spans 13 amino acids. V lost 0 bases and J lost 3, with 6 bases in between. CDR3 sequence reads: CAWSVAVGNTIYF. The CDR3 bases are TGTGCCTGGAGTGTGGCAGTTGGAAACACCATATATTTT. The full variable domain, in which reference TRBV30 and TRBJ1-3 provide the parts outside the CDR3, is SQTIHQWPATLVQPVGSPLSLECTVEGTSNPNLYWYRQAAGRGLQLLFYSVGIGQISSEVPQNLSASRPQDRQFILSSKKLLLSDSGFYLCAWSVAVGNTIYFGEGSWLTVV.

This clone came up once. J is TRBJ2-3 and V is TRBV28; TRBD1 might be the D (6 bases). V was trimmed by 11 bases and J by 6 bases, leaving 18 bases between them. CDR3 length: 13 amino acids. CDR1 and CDR2 from the germline V gene are MDHEN and SYDVKM. This CDR3 is CASTGFTSDTQYF. Written as DNA, the CDR3 is TGTGCCTCAACAGGGTTCACATCGGATACGCAGTATTTT.

This clone occurred once. The chain uses TRBV5-4 and TRBJ1-2; D gene ambiguous. The CDR3 sequence is 15 residues long. Trimming pared 7 bases from V and 0 bases from J, leaving 16 bases between. CDR1 and CDR2 from the germline V gene are SGHNT and YYREEE (reference sequence). In nucleotides, the CDR3 is TGTGCCAGCCCCCCCGGTCCCGCCACTAACTATGGCTACACCTTC. As protein: CASPPGPATNYGYTF.

The chain joins TRBV6-1 to TRBJ2-7; 7 nucleotides agree with TRBD1. Germline V gives CDR1 MNHNS, CDR2 SASEGT. J gave up 2 bases and V 5 bases, and 9 bases lay outside the gene matches. The CDR3 consists of 15 residues. In nucleotides, the CDR3 is TGTGCCAGCAGTAGGAGACAGGGAACGACCTACGAGCAGTACTTC. This encodes CASSRRQGTTYEQYF.

This rearrangement joins TRBV27 to TRBJ2-3; TRBD2 might be the D (6 bases). CDR1 MNHEY and CDR2 SMNVEV come from the germline V gene (reference sequence). This CDR3 spans 14 amino acids. Trimming removed 6 bases from V and 2 bases from J, with 12 bases in between. Here the CDR3 DNA reads TGTGCCAGCAGGCGGACTATAAACACAGATACGCAGTATTTT. Translation: CASRRTINTDTQYF.

This sequence joins TRBV2 and TRBJ2-1; D possibly corresponds to TRBD1 (6 bases). The CDR3 spans 17 residues. Per the germline V gene, CDR1 is SNHLY and CDR2 is FYNNEI. V was trimmed by 5 bases and J by 7 bases, leaving 24 bases between them. Here the CDR3 reads CASSRRLGDTHKNEQFF. The CDR3, as DNA: TGTGCCAGCAGTCGGCGCCTCGGGGACACACACAAGAATGAGCAGTTCTTC.